Shown below are 25 T cell receptor beta chains from a single sample sequenced in a study of CD8 T cells in ankylosing spondylitis. TCRdb re-analysed the 5' RACE reads in MiXCR, keeping a single row per CDR3 protein. Here the sample spans about 300,000 distinct CDR3 sequences, about a fifth being singletons. Input material: blood, either unsorted or a sorted T cell fraction (not recorded which). Every receptor here comes from a female donor with ankylosing spondylitis or in good health (not recorded which).

The chain carries TRBV7-3 and TRBJ2-1, with 7 bases aligning to TRBD2. V shed 3 bases and J 7 bases; nucleotides not matched to a gene: 15. The CDR3 is 17 amino acids. CDR1 is SGHTA, CDR2 FQGTGA, per germline. CDR3 in DNA: TGTGCCAGCAGCTTCCGCCCCGGCGGGAGATGGGAAAATGAGCAGTTCTTC. Protein product: CASSFRPGGRWENEQFF.

This clonotype showed up just a few times. The chain combines TRBV10-3 with TRBJ2-7; D could derive from TRBD1 or TRBD2 (5 bases each). The CDR3 length is 14 residues. The ends were cut back, 6 bases at V and 4 bases at J, with 16 bases in the middle. In germline, CDR1 is ENHRY, CDR2 SYGVKD. CDR3: CAISWEWGPYEQYF. The CDR3 DNA is TGTGCCATCAGCTGGGAGTGGGGACCGTACGAGCAGTACTTC.

In this sample, this clonotype turned up a few times. The chain employs TRBV25-1 and TRBJ2-3, with D perhaps matching TRBD1 or TRBD2 (5 bases each). CDR1 is MGHDK, CDR2 SYGVNS, per germline. The CDR3 sequence is 18 residues long. V lost 3 bases and J lost 1, with 20 bases in between. CDR3 nucleotide sequence: TGTGCCAGCAGTGATAAAGAGCGGACATTTCGCGGCACAGATACGCAGTATTTT. It specifies CASSDKERTFRGTDTQYF.

There are a few counts of this clonotype. As DNA, the CDR3 is TGTGCCAGCAGCTCCGGGACAGACAATGAGCAGTTCTTC. Encoded protein: CASSSGTDNEQFF. The chain joins TRBV7-3 to TRBJ2-1; 7 positions agree with TRBD1. V shed 4 bases, J shed 5 bases, and the junction held 2 bases outside the gene matches. There are 13 residues in the CDR3. Looked up from germline, CDR1 is SGHTA and CDR2 is FQGTGA.

This clonotype was observed a few times. V is TRBV29-1 and J is TRBJ1-1, with no clear D. CDR3 length equals 10 residues. Germline-derived CDR1 and CDR2 are SQVTM and ANQGSEA. The V end was cut by 4 bases, the J end by 8 bases, with 8 bases between. CDR3 sequence: CSVGAVEAFF. The CDR3 coding sequence is TGCAGCGTTGGGGCAGTCGAAGCTTTCTTT.

The chain is built from TRBV3-1 and TRBJ2-1; unclear D gene. CDR1 LGHDT and CDR2 YNNKEL come from the germline V gene (reference sequence). The V gene lost 5 bases and the J gene lost 14 bases, with 16 bases spanning the gap. The CDR3 loop spans 12 amino acids. The DNA of the CDR3 is TGTGCCAGCAGCGACCCCGACCAAAGGGAGTTCTTC. Its protein product is CASSDPDQREFF.

This rearrangement joins TRBV5-6 to TRBJ2-1; 8 nucleotides line up with TRBD1. The length of the CDR3 is 11 residues. CDR1 and CDR2 (germline): SGHDT, YYEEEE. V was pared by 3 bases and J by 12 bases, with 2 bases of the junction left unmatched. The DNA for the CDR3 is TGTGCCAGCAGCTCCGGACAGGGGCAGTTCTTC. Its translation is CASSSGQGQFF.

This clonotype was seen a few times. The gene calls are TRBV20-1 and TRBJ2-1; D unresolved. Germline-derived CDR1 and CDR2 are DFQATT and SNEGSKA (reference sequence). This CDR3 is built from 13 residues. Trimming removed 1 base at V and 3 bases at J, with 7 bases between. The CDR3 DNA sequence: TGCAGTGCTAGAGGGACGGACTACAATGAGCAGTTCTTC. Its protein is CSARGTDYNEQFF.

This clonotype was recorded a few times. CDR3 in amino acids: CASSTTAGLAGETQYF. CDR3 coding DNA: TGTGCCAGCAGCACCACCGCGGGACTAGCGGGAGAGACCCAGTACTTC. This rearrangement joins TRBV11-2 to TRBJ2-5, with 12 positions matching TRBD2. J gave up 4 bases and V 5 bases, and 8 bases lay outside the gene matches. The CDR3 has 16 amino acids. In germline, CDR1 is SGHAT, CDR2 FQNNGV.

This clonotype was recorded a few times. The V gene is TRBV5-1, the J gene TRBJ2-1; no clear D gene. This CDR3 region has 15 residues. V gave up 2 bases and J gave up 0 bases, with 9 bases separating them. Germline assignment: CDR1 SGHRS and CDR2 YFSETQ. CDR3 protein: CASSFSPGSYNEQFF. As DNA, the CDR3 is TGCGCCAGCAGCTTTAGCCCCGGCTCCTACAATGAGCAGTTCTTC.

In this sample, this clonotype turned up a few times. V is TRBV20-1 and J is TRBJ2-3, with 8 bases fitting TRBD2. The CDR3 is 15 amino acids. V was clipped by 2 bases and J by 0 bases; unmatched bases: 4. Germline assignment: CDR1 DFQATT and CDR2 SNEGSKA (reference sequence). The CDR3 reads CSARILAVSTDTQYF. CDR3 coding DNA: TGCAGTGCTAGAATACTAGCGGTTAGCACAGATACGCAGTATTTT.

The chain links TRBV24-1 to TRBJ2-1, with D perhaps being TRBD1 or TRBD2 (5 bases each). Germline V gene data show CDR1 as KGHDR and CDR2 as SFDVKD. This CDR3 spans 13 amino acids. V lost 3 bases and J 10 bases, leaving 12 bases between the germline ends. DNA of the CDR3: TGTGCCACCAGTGATCATTCCCGGGGCGAGCAGTTCTTC. This encodes CATSDHSRGEQFF.

A remark on this clonotype: The conserved phenylalanine or tryptophan is not found at the CDR3 terminus, so this likely reflects a read error. The limits of the CDR3 on the DNA are not certain, so only TCRdb's listed CDR3 is given. This chain links TRBV6-6 with TRBJ2-1; the D call TRBD1 from the table was never checked on the DNA. The CDR3 is 13 amino acids long, termini counted. Germline V gives CDR1 MNHNY, CDR2 SVGAGI (reference sequence). CDR3 loop: CASSYSGVVGSRV.

This clonotype was counted many times. The chain recombines TRBV6-2 or TRBV6-3 with TRBJ2-1; 7 bases map to TRBD2. The CDR3 extends over 15 amino acids. The V gene's germline CDR1 is MNHEY and CDR2 SVGEGT. Trimming at V came to 1 base and at J to 8 bases, leaving 8 bases not matched to a gene. The CDR3 DNA sequence: TGTGCCAGCAGTTACTGGCGGGTCCGGGGGGATGAGCAGTTCTTC. Amino acid sequence: CASSYWRVRGDEQFF.

The gene calls are TRBV6-5 and TRBJ2-5; 10 positions agree with TRBD2. Germline V gives CDR1 MNHEY, CDR2 SVGAGI. This CDR3 has 19 residues. Unmatched junction bases numbered 15, after V lost 0 bases and J lost 5 bases. This CDR3 is CASSYSGSSGRSGRETQYF. In DNA, the CDR3 is TGTGCCAGCAGTTACTCGGGGTCTAGCGGGAGAAGCGGTCGGGAGACCCAGTACTTC.

A few counts support this clonotype. This rearrangement joins TRBV6-2 or TRBV6-3 to TRBJ2-1, with 8 bases identical to TRBD2. Germline V gene sequence: CDR1 MNHEY, CDR2 SVGEGT. The junction had 15 bases not matched to a gene; V was cut back by 3 bases and J by 5 bases. The CDR3 spans 18 residues. CDR3 region: CASSYGTGGDRRDNEQFF. The CDR3 DNA sequence: TGTGCCAGCAGTTATGGAACGGGGGGGGACCGACGCGACAATGAGCAGTTCTTC.

The chain employs TRBV6-1 and TRBJ1-2; tentative D call: TRBD1 (6 bases). Germline assignment: CDR1 MNHNS and CDR2 SASEGT. V lost 7 bases, J lost 3 bases, and 15 bases lay in between. The CDR3 contains 14 residues. The chain's CDR3 is CASTKAGEDYGYTF. The DNA for the CDR3 is TGTGCCAGCACCAAGGCAGGGGAGGACTATGGCTACACCTTC.

There are many counts of this clonotype. V usage is TRBV12-3 or TRBV12-4 and J usage is TRBJ2-1; perhaps TRBD2 as D (6 bases). Trimming took 5 bases from V and 7 from J, leaving 9 bases between them. This CDR3 spans 12 amino acids. The CDR3 DNA follows: TGTGCCAGCAGTCTGGGAGGAAATGAGCAGTTCTTC. Translation gives CASSLGGNEQFF.

This clonotype turned up a few times. The V call is TRBV12-3 or TRBV12-4, the J call TRBJ1-3; no definite D call. V gave up 1 base and J gave up 3 bases, with 25 bases separating them. CDR3 length equals 20 residues. This CDR3 reads CASSLVMAAIPVVFGNTIYF. CDR3 coding DNA: TGTGCCAGCAGTTTAGTAATGGCAGCGATTCCGGTCGTTTTTGGAAACACCATATATTTT.

At least ten counts were recorded for this clonotype. The CDR3 DNA reads TGTGCCAGCGGGCTGGGGGGGCTGGAAGGAAACACCATATATTTT. It translates to CASGLGGLEGNTIYF. The gene calls are TRBV12-3 or TRBV12-4 and TRBJ1-3, with D perhaps TRBD1 (6 bases). The CDR3 runs 15 residues. The V end was cut by 8 bases, the J end by 4 bases, with 18 bases between.

The chain has TRBV6-1 and TRBJ2-7; TRBD2 agrees at 12 bases. There are 16 residues in the CDR3. After removal of 7 bases from V and 5 bases from J, the junction contained 12 bases not matched to a gene. Germline CDR1 and CDR2: MNHNS and SASEGT. The CDR3 reads CASKGTSGRPLDEQYF. The DNA of the CDR3 is TGTGCCAGCAAGGGAACTAGCGGGAGGCCCCTGGACGAGCAGTACTTC.

This clonotype came up many times. The genes are TRBV6-5 and TRBJ2-3; TRBD2 aligns across 11 bases. V shed 6 bases and J 3 bases; nucleotides not matched to a gene: 2. The CDR3 contains 14 residues. CDR1 MNHEY and CDR2 SVGAGI come from the germline V gene. CDR3 in amino acids: CASRLAGGTDTQYF. For the CDR3, the DNA is TGTGCCAGCAGATTAGCGGGAGGGACAGATACGCAGTATTTT.

The J gene is TRBJ2-5, the V gene TRBV5-1; D is perhaps TRBD2 (6 bases). Germline V gene sequence: CDR1 SGHRS, CDR2 YFSETQ. V shed 4 bases and J shed 3 bases, with 16 bases lying between them. The CDR3 runs 15 residues. CDR3 bases: TGCGCCAGCAGCACCTCGACTAGGCTAGAAGAGACCCAGTACTTC. Protein: CASSTSTRLEETQYF.

The rearrangement links TRBV3-1 to TRBJ2-5; D gene unclear. Germline V CDR1 and CDR2: LGHDT, YNNKEL (reference sequence). V lost 3 bases and J 1 base, leaving 12 bases between the germline ends. This CDR3 is built from 15 residues. CDR3 nucleotide sequence: TGTGCCAGCAGCCACTCAGTTGGACGCCAAGAGACCCAGTACTTC. It codes for CASSHSVGRQETQYF.

This clonotype was seen at least ten times. J is TRBJ2-1 and V is TRBV5-1; 13 bases line up with TRBD2. The V gene's germline CDR1 is SGHRS and CDR2 YFSETQ. With V trimmed by 3 bases and J by 4 bases, 7 bases remained unmatched. There are 17 residues in the CDR3. In nucleotides, the CDR3 is TGCGCCAGCAGCTACACCGGGACTAGCGGGGTTTACAATGAGCAGTTCTTC. This gives the protein CASSYTGTSGVYNEQFF.